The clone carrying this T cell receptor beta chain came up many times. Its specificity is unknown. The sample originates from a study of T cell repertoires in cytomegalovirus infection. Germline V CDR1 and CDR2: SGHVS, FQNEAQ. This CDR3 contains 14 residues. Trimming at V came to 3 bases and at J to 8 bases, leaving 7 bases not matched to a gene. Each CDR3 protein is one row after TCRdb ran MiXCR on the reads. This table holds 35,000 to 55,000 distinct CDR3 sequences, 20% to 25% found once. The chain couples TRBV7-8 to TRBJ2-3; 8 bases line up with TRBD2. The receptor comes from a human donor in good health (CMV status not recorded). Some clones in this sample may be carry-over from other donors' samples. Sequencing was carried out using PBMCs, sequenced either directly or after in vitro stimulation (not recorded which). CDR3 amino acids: CASSFLPGGGTQYF. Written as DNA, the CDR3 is TGTGCCAGCAGCTTCCTCCCCGGGGGGGGTACGCAGTATTTT.